This T cell receptor beta chain was sequenced in a study of blood T cell repertoires in COVID-19 (TCRdb year 2020). General notes on the study: Collaborator samples came from the United States, Italy and Spain and covered acute and convalescent phases of COVID-19. The prospective study material was composed of cDNA or gDNA derived from T cells, B-cell-depleted T cells, or PBMCs. Deeply sampled blood TCRbeta repertoires from subjects exposed to, actively infected with, or recovered from COVID-19 were included in the dataset. The repertoires were released in a freely available public database intended as a resource for research on the immune response to SARS-CoV-2. The samples were drawn from the first 160 participants of the ongoing ImmuneRACE study and from some 1,300 subjects provided by 6 global collaborators. The sample metadata nearly always contained a de-identified subject ID, COVID-19 status, age in years and sex. HLA class I and class II types, where available, came from metadata supplied by the sample provider rather than from assay-based typing. The paper's findings and limits, for the study overall: The quantity of clinical and demographic metadata differed by source and by participant and was supplied without curation.

This clone was counted only a few times. Its antigen remains unidentified. No qualities accompany the bases; no much larger clone lies one base away. TCRbeta CDR3 regions were amplified from genomic DNA by means of the immunoSEQ Assay, a bias-controlled multiplex PCR. Per the authors' processing: The number of nucleated cells in each sample was estimated by amplification of reference gene primers within the assay. Sequence reads were collapsed and filtered to measure the absolute abundance of every unique TCRbeta CDR3 rearrangement. For each sample, productive Simpson clonality was calculated as the square root of Simpson's diversity index over productive rearrangements. TCRdb mirrors the immuneACCESS table, restricted to in-frame sequences. Some clones are absent from its copies; in checked studies, under half trace to an unresolved V gene, and the reason for the others is unknown. V and J calls and clone size are as listed in that table; D and trimming were resolved from the DNA. The sample yields roughly 200,000 clones; 81% were counted once. The biggest ten clones account for approximately 8% of the sample.

Whole blood was collected in K2EDTA tubes by collaborating institutions according to the institutions' own protocols. For TCRbeta analysis, collaborators shipped samples as frozen whole blood, isolated PBMCs, or DNA extracted from either of those sample types. The clonotype originates from a woman aged 80 or older with acute or convalescent COVID-19. What was sequenced was peripheral blood.

The nucleotide sequence is TGTGCCAGCAGTGAATATACGAGTACTAATGAAAAACTGTTTTTT. Protein translation: CASSEYTSTNEKLFF. The chain is made from TRBV25-1 and TRBJ1-4, with no D gene named confidently. The CDR3 covers 15 residues, taking in both the cysteine and the phenylalanine. Here the CDR3 DNA is all that survives: 45 bases in frame from base 1. Taken from the germline V gene, the CDR1 and CDR2 loops are MGHDK and SYGVNS. The V end loses 0 bases and the J end loses 2 bases, and a stretch of 7 bases separates them.